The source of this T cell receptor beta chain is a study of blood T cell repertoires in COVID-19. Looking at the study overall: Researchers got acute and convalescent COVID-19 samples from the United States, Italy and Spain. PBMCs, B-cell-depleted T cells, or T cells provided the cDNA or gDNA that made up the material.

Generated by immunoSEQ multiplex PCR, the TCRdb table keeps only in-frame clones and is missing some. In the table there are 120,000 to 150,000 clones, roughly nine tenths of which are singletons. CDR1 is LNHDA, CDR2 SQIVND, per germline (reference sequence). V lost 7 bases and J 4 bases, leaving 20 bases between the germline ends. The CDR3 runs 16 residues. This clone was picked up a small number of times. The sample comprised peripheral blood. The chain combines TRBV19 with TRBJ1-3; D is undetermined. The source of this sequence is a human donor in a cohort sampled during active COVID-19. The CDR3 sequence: CASISAAEEVGNTIYF. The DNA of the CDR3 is TGTGCCAGTATCTCAGCGGCCGAGGAGGTGGGAAACACCATATATTTT.